This T cell receptor (beta chain) was captured in a study of regulatory T cells in long-lasting Graves disease. This clonotype appeared many times. Antigen: not known. Time point indicated: newly diagnosed GD, antithyroid drugs for less than 3 months. From RNA extracted from PBMCs, the TCR library was made. The germline V gene encodes CDR1 MDHEN and CDR2 SYDVKM. The CDR3 loop spans 17 amino acids. J gave up 2 bases and V 6 bases, and 12 bases lay outside the gene matches. Investigators prepared the TCR beta libraries by applying iRepertoire HTBI primers and Arm-PCR of CDR3 regions. Via MiXCR, TCRdb re-called the multiplex PCR reads, giving one row per CDR3 protein. The sample records around 320,000 distinct CDR3 sequences, approximately 15% being singletons. Notes on the study in general: The study found lower TCR diversity in persistent Graves' patients than in newly diagnosed ones. Only a small sample size was used, which may have cut accuracy. Persistent disease was associated with favored TRBV28 usage and with favored use of TRBJ1-2 and TRBJ2-5. Comparison showed that persistent patients shared more public clonotypes (roughly 2,500) than new patients (about 970).

In addition, the sample was reused for a study of T cells in Graves' hyperthyroidism and ophthalmopathy.

The chain couples TRBV28 to TRBJ1-5; 8 nucleotides line up with TRBD1. The receptor was derived from a man between 40 and 49 years old with Graves disease. The source was peripheral blood mononuclear cells (PBMCs), collected at new diagnosis, from a patient treated with antithyroid drugs. The CDR3 reads CASSPNTGTGRNQPQHF. The CDR3 DNA follows: TGTGCCAGCAGCCCTAATACCGGGACAGGACGCAATCAGCCCCAGCATTTT.